The clone carrying this T cell receptor beta chain has ten or more counts. Its target is not known. The record originates from a study of neurological immune-mediated disorders. The cDNA came from 5'RACE with 10-nucleotide random UMIs. A single record per CDR3 protein comes from TCRdb applying MiXCR to the 5' RACE reads. The data hold about 21,000 distinct CDR3 sequences, with approximately 5.9% observed a single time. Study observations and caveats: HTLV-1-associated myelopathy displayed the greatest TCR clonal expansion, and multiple sclerosis exhibited the smallest, lower than that of healthy controls.

V was clipped by 0 bases and J by 7 bases, with 7 bases between them. Germline V lookup: CDR1 SGHRS, CDR2 YFSETQ. The length of the CDR3 is 12 residues. The study drew its healthy controls from blood bank volunteers in Maryland, USA. The sorted libraries involved the use of 750,000 to 1,000,000 CD4+ or CD8+ T cells. The sequencing input was CD8+ T cells from blood. This TCR derives from a man in his late teens or twenties in good health. This chain uses TRBV5-1 with TRBJ1-2; no clear D gene. CDR3 DNA: TGCGCCAGCAGCTTGGATAGGGTTGGCTACACCTTC. Amino acids: CASSLDRVGYTF.